Listed here are 27 T cell receptor beta chains from one sample, sequenced in a study of blood T cell repertoires in COVID-19. The protocol was immunoSEQ multiplex PCR, while the TCRdb copy is restricted to in-frame clones and leaves out a portion. The sample consists of about 61,000 clones, approximately 91% of them appearing once. Sequencing input: peripheral blood. Receptors originate from a woman in her 50s with active or convalescent COVID-19.

The genes are TRBV6-5 and TRBJ2-5; 11 bases line up with TRBD2. This CDR3 is built from 14 residues. The germline CDR1 and CDR2 sequences are MNHEY and SVGAGI. Trimming cost V 7 bases and J 5 bases; bases outside gene matches: 6. The CDR3 sequence: CASTRTSGRETQYF. CDR3 DNA sequence: TGTGCCAGCACCAGGACTAGCGGGCGGGAGACCCAGTACTTC.

This clone occurred once. This sequence joins TRBV11-3 and TRBJ1-1, with D unresolved. CDR1 is SGHNT, CDR2 YENEEA, per germline. The germline V and J ends were trimmed by 2 bases and 4 bases, with 5 bases remaining between them. This CDR3 is built from 12 residues. CDR3 sequence: CASSLIGTEAFF. Here the CDR3 DNA reads TGTGCCAGCAGCTTAATCGGCACTGAAGCTTTCTTT.

This clone showed up just once. This sequence joins TRBV28 and TRBJ1-2, with a tentative D call TRBD1 (6 bases). The CDR3 has 15 amino acids. V lost 2 bases, J lost 5 bases, and 15 bases lay in between. Germline V lookup: CDR1 MDHEN, CDR2 SYDVKM. The chain's CDR3 is CASSLRRGAGYGYTF. CDR3 coding DNA: TGTGCCAGCAGTTTACGTCGGGGGGCGGGTTATGGCTACACCTTC.

The chain couples TRBV7-3 to TRBJ2-2, with D perhaps matching TRBD1 (6 bases). The V gene lost 5 bases and the J gene lost 6 bases, with 16 bases spanning the gap. The CDR3 has 15 amino acids. From germline, CDR1 is SGHTA and CDR2 FQGTGA. This chain's CDR3 is CASSMNLGGAGELFF. CDR3 bases: TGTGCCAGCAGCATGAATCTAGGGGGAGCCGGGGAGCTGTTTTTT. Using reference TRBV7-3 and TRBJ2-2 for the parts outside the CDR3, the full variable domain is GAGVSQTPSNKVTEKGKYVELRCDPISGHTALYWYRQSLGQGPEFLIYFQGTGAADDSGLPNDRFFAVRPEGSVSTLKIQRTERGDSAVYLCASSMNLGGAGELFFGEGSRLTVL.

This clone was seen a handful of times. This chain joins TRBV9 and TRBJ2-1; maybe TRBD2 (6 bases). This CDR3 is 16 amino acids long. The V gene lost 0 bases and the J gene lost 0 bases, with 10 bases spanning the gap. Germline CDR1 and CDR2: SGDLS and YYNGEE. The CDR3 sequence is CASSVADGSSYNEQFF. The CDR3 DNA follows: TGTGCCAGCAGCGTAGCGGACGGGAGCTCCTACAATGAGCAGTTCTTC.

V gene TRBV2 combines with J gene TRBJ1-1; 7 bases are shared with TRBD1. The CDR3 extends over 16 amino acids. V trimming: 1 base; J trimming: 4 bases; junction bases outside the gene matches: 9. Germline CDR1 and CDR2: SNHLY and FYNNEI. The CDR3: CASSEGAGGWFTEAFF. CDR3 DNA sequence: TGTGCCAGCAGTGAAGGGGCAGGGGGATGGTTCACTGAAGCTTTCTTT. Filled out from reference TRBV2 and TRBJ1-1, the complete variable domain reads EPEVTQTPSHQVTQMGQEVILRCVPISNHLYFYWYRQILGQKVEFLVSFYNNEISEKSEIFDDQFSVERPDGSNFTLKIRSTKLEDSAMYFCASSEGAGGWFTEAFFGQGTRLTVV.

This clone was seen a few times. The V call is TRBV7-9, the J call TRBJ2-7, with TRBD1 as a possible D gene (6 bases). Germline CDR1 and CDR2: SEHNR and FQNEAQ (reference sequence). The CDR3 is 15 amino acids. The germline V and J ends were trimmed by 5 bases and 1 base, with 15 bases remaining between them. CDR3 amino acids: CASSPTGRRSYEQYF. As DNA, the CDR3 is TGTGCCAGCAGCCCTACAGGGCGCCGGTCCTACGAGCAGTACTTC. The full variable domain, in which reference TRBV7-9 and TRBJ2-7 provide the parts outside the CDR3, is DTGVSQNPRHKITKRGQNVTFRCDPISEHNRLYWYRQTLGQGPEFLTYFQNEAQLEKSRLLSDRFSAERPKGSFSTLEIQRTEQGDSAMYLCASSPTGRRSYEQYFGPGTRLTVT.

This sequence joins TRBV2 and TRBJ1-3; no firm D call. Germline lookup yields CDR1 SNHLY and CDR2 FYNNEI. The V and J ends lost 2 bases and 2 bases respectively, with 7 bases between them. The CDR3 has 14 amino acids. The CDR3 sequence: CASSELRAGNTIYF. CDR3 coding DNA: TGTGCCAGCAGTGAACTGAGGGCTGGAAACACCATATATTTT.

The chain couples TRBV6-6 to TRBJ2-6; D may be TRBD1 (5 bases). The CDR3 has 16 amino acids. Germline V CDR1 and CDR2: MNHNY, SVGAGI (reference sequence). Trimming shortened V by 0 bases and J by 0 bases, and 6 bases separated the two germline ends. The CDR3 region has the DNA TGTGCCAGCAGTTACTCGACAGTCTCTGGGGCCAACGTCCTGACTTTC. It codes for CASSYSTVSGANVLTF.

The V and J genes are TRBV6-2 or TRBV6-3 and TRBJ1-5; D unresolved. Trimming left V 6 bases short and J 10 bases short, with 10 bases between. The CDR3 is 11 amino acids. Germline V gene data show CDR1 as MNHEY and CDR2 as SVGEGT. CDR3 DNA sequence: TGTGCCAGCAGCTCCTCGGGACCCCAGCATTTT. Protein product: CASSSSGPQHF.

This sequence joins TRBV12-1 and TRBJ2-5; the listed D gene, TRBD2, was not tested against the DNA. TRBV12-1 is a listed pseudogene. The CDR3 has 14 residues. The CDR3: CASSFLAAQETQYF. In DNA form, the CDR3 reads TGTGCCAGCAGCTTTCTAGCGGCCCAAGAGACCCAGTACTTC.

This sequence joins TRBV7-8 and TRBJ2-7; TRBD2 aligns across 10 bases. The germline V gene has CDR1 SGHVS and CDR2 FQNEAQ. The CDR3 sequence is 17 residues long. V gave up 1 base and J gave up 3 bases; unmatched junction bases: 9. The CDR3 reads CASSLELAGRFIYEQYF. DNA for the CDR3: TGTGCCAGCAGCTTAGAACTAGCGGGACGTTTTATCTACGAGCAGTACTTC.

V usage is TRBV5-1 and J usage is TRBJ1-2, with D unresolved. Germline V gene lookup returns CDR1 SGHRS and CDR2 YFSETQ. Trimming removed 5 bases from V and 0 bases from J, with 11 bases in between. This CDR3 spans 14 amino acids. CDR3 nucleotide sequence: TGCGCCAGCAGATCGTATAGTTCTAACTATGGCTACACCTTC. Its translation is CASRSYSSNYGYTF.

The count of this clone is one. The chain is built from TRBV9 and TRBJ2-3, with 10 positions matching TRBD2. The CDR3 runs 19 residues. Germline V gene data show CDR1 as SGDLS and CDR2 as YYNGEE. The V and J ends lost 0 bases and 4 bases, in that order; junction bases with no gene match: 14. The CDR3 region has the DNA TGTGCCAGCAGCGTAGGAAGCGGGAGGGCCGTTCGCCGCGCAGATACGCAGTATTTT. Translated, it gives CASSVGSGRAVRRADTQYF.

The chain is built from TRBV20-1 and TRBJ1-1; D is undetermined. The germline V and J ends were trimmed by 6 bases and 0 bases, with 5 bases remaining between them. CDR1 and CDR2 (germline): DFQATT, SNEGSKA (reference sequence). The CDR3 has 11 residues. Here the CDR3 DNA reads TGCAGTGCCCCGTTGAACACTGAAGCTTTCTTT. Translation: CSAPLNTEAFF.

The chain combines TRBV27 with TRBJ2-7, with D possibly matching TRBD1 (6 bases). Germline lookup yields CDR1 MNHEY and CDR2 SMNVEV (reference sequence). The CDR3 is 16 residues long. Trimming shortened V by 6 bases and J by 4 bases, and 22 bases separated the two germline ends. The CDR3 protein is CASSLKLDRLGYEQYF. The CDR3 nucleotides read TGTGCCAGCAGCCTCAAATTAGACAGGTTAGGTTACGAGCAGTACTTC.

This clone was observed a single time. The chain joins TRBV19 to TRBJ2-5; 10 bases align to TRBD1. Germline V CDR1 and CDR2: LNHDA, SQIVND (reference sequence). The CDR3 extends over 11 amino acids. J was trimmed by 13 bases and V by 8 bases; bases with no gene match: 7. The CDR3 loop reads CASWGGTGVYF. The CDR3 DNA reads as TGTGCCAGTTGGGGCGGGACAGGGGTGTACTTC.

J is TRBJ2-5 and V is TRBV19; 9 bases match TRBD2. The J segment lost 4 bases and the V segment lost 6 bases, leaving 9 bases of the junction unmatched. CDR1 is LNHDA and CDR2 is SQIVND in the germline V gene (reference sequence). The CDR3 covers 15 residues. The CDR3: CASRGSGSGAETQYF. CDR3 coding DNA: TGTGCCAGTAGGGGTAGCGGGAGCGGGGCAGAGACCCAGTACTTC.

The rearrangement joins TRBV7-9 to TRBJ1-2, with 11 nucleotides matching TRBD1. V gave up 5 bases and J gave up 8 bases; unmatched junction bases: 13. Germline CDR1 is SEHNR and CDR2 is FQNEAQ (reference sequence). The CDR3 is 16 residues long. CDR3 amino acids: CASSKGQGAVYGGYTF. CDR3 in DNA: TGTGCCAGCAGCAAAGGACAGGGGGCTGTCTATGGAGGCTACACCTTC.

V usage is TRBV11-2 and J usage is TRBJ2-2; D remains unclear. V lost 1 base to trimming and J lost 4 bases, with 7 bases between them. Germline V CDR1 and CDR2: SGHAT, FQNNGV. The CDR3 length is 14 residues. As DNA, the CDR3 is TGTGCCAGCAGCTTAGTGGCGGTCACCGGGGAGCTGTTTTTT. This codes for CASSLVAVTGELFF. Full variable domain (rest looked up from reference TRBV11-2 and TRBJ2-2): EAGVAQSPRYKIIEKRQSVAFWCNPISGHATLYWYQQILGQGPKLLIQFQNNGVVDDSQLPKDRFSAERLKGVDSTLKIQPAKLEDSAVYLCASSLVAVTGELFFGEGSRLTVL.

The rearrangement uses TRBV24-1 and TRBJ2-1; 12 nucleotides align to TRBD2. The CDR3 totals 19 residues. The germline V gene has CDR1 KGHDR and CDR2 SFDVKD. Trimming cost V 0 bases and J 7 bases; bases outside gene matches: 12. CDR3 sequence: CATSDLQLMTSGSSNEQFF. In DNA form, the CDR3 reads TGTGCCACCAGTGATTTGCAGCTAATGACTAGCGGGAGTTCTAATGAGCAGTTCTTC.

The chain links TRBV18 to TRBJ1-5; D remains unclear. The V and J ends lost 5 bases and 3 bases respectively, with 11 bases between them. The CDR3 has 14 residues. Germline assignment: CDR1 KGHSH and CDR2 LQKENI. The CDR3 DNA sequence: TGTGCCAGCTCAAGCCGATCGGTCAATCAGCCCCAGCATTTT. Its protein is CASSSRSVNQPQHF.

The chain uses TRBV27 and TRBJ2-7, with TRBD2 identical over 11 bases. Per the germline V gene, CDR1 is MNHEY and CDR2 is SMNVEV (reference sequence). V shed 3 bases, J shed 0 bases, and the junction held 7 bases outside the gene matches. CDR3 size: 17 residues. Written as DNA, the CDR3 is TGTGCCAGCAGTTTCCCCTCTAGCGGGAGGACCTCCTACGAGCAGTACTTC. This encodes CASSFPSSGRTSYEQYF.

V gene TRBV5-6 combines with J gene TRBJ1-5; D is perhaps TRBD1 (5 bases). The V gene lost 2 bases and the J gene lost 6 bases, with 12 bases spanning the gap. Germline V gene data show CDR1 as SGHDT and CDR2 as YYEEEE. This CDR3 contains 14 residues. The CDR3 coding sequence is TGTGCCAGCAGCTTTTTAAGGGGTTCTCAGCCCCAGCATTTT. It yields the protein CASSFLRGSQPQHF.

The chain combines TRBV19 with TRBJ2-5; D possibly corresponds to TRBD1 (5 bases). Between the trimmed V and J ends, which lost 5 bases and 1 base, there was a span of 17 bases. This CDR3 has 16 amino acids. Germline V gene lookup returns CDR1 LNHDA and CDR2 SQIVND (reference sequence). CDR3 region: CASSPAPREGQETQYF. The CDR3 nucleotides are TGTGCCAGTAGTCCCGCCCCCAGGGAAGGCCAAGAGACCCAGTACTTC.

This clone has a single count. The chain recombines TRBV2 with TRBJ2-5; D gene unclear. Germline CDR1 SNHLY, CDR2 FYNNEI. CDR3 length equals 13 residues. Trimming cost V 4 bases and J 1 base, with 7 bases left between them. In nucleotides, the CDR3 is TGTGCCAGCAGTGGGCCAGGCCAAGAGACCCAGTACTTC. This codes for CASSGPGQETQYF.

This clone was observed a single time. The chain combines TRBV19 with TRBJ2-5; 8 positions agree with TRBD2. The CDR3 extends over 14 amino acids. J lost 2 bases, V lost 4 bases, and 3 bases had no gene match. Per germline, CDR1 LNHDA and CDR2 SQIVND (reference sequence). The CDR3 nucleotides are TGTGCCAGTAGTAGCCGGGAGGGACAAGAGACCCAGTACTTC. Residues: CASSSREGQETQYF. The whole variable domain, remainder taken from reference TRBV19 and TRBJ2-5, is DGGITQSPKYLFRKEGQNVTLSCEQNLNHDAMYWYRQDPGQGLRLIYYSQIVNDFQKGDIAEGYSVSREKKESFPLTVTSAQKNPTAFYLCASSSREGQETQYFGPGTRLLVL.